The clone carrying this TCR beta chain was counted a single time. Its target is not known. The data are from a study of cytomegalovirus exposure and HLA in healthy donors. Study overall: There were approximately 400 genotyped donors. Of these, 75% to 85% fell in the genetic ancestry cluster associated with self-reported Caucasian donors.

13 Jbeta primers and 60 Vbeta primers were used for the PCR. This table comes from immunoSEQ multiplex PCR, and its TCRdb copy is limited to in-frame clones, with some not included. The repertoire holds about 190,000 clones, with more than 60% as singletons. Germline CDR1 is MNHEY and CDR2 is SVGAGI. Between the trimmed V and J ends, which lost 0 bases and 5 bases, there was a span of 6 bases. The CDR3 runs 13 residues. Study results and caveats: The study assumed roughly uniform donor sequencing depth for presence/absence analyses. Later on, a genetic analysis was performed. It linked a missense variant in DCLRE1C with V- and J-gene trimming of TCR beta. Common viral pathogens seemed, in a later analysis, to connect with several of the most significant clusters.

The J gene is TRBJ2-3, the V gene TRBV6-5; D perhaps matches TRBD2 (5 bases). The sample comprised PBMCs. This clonotype was obtained from a woman in her twenties or thirties in good health and CMV-seropositive. The CDR3 protein is CASSYSDLDTQYF. In DNA, the CDR3 is TGTGCCAGCAGTTACTCGGACTTAGATACGCAGTATTTT.